This TCR beta chain came from a study of cytomegalovirus exposure and HLA in healthy donors. PCR employed 60 Vbeta and 13 Jbeta primers. Measured with immunoSEQ multiplex PCR; TCRdb has only the in-frame clones, and not every one. This table has about 150,000 clones, around four fifths appearing once. V lost 2 bases to trimming and J lost 4 bases; unmatched junction nucleotides: 3. From germline, CDR1 is SGHRS and CDR2 YFSETQ. The CDR3 has 15 amino acids. In nominal health when sampled, donors likely had unrecorded immune exposures nonetheless. The sample comprised PBMCs. V is TRBV5-1 and J is TRBJ2-1, with 10 bases fitting TRBD2. The clonotype comes from a boy under 10 years old in good health and CMV-seronegative. The CDR3 coding sequence is TGCGCCAGCAGCTTATTAGCGGGGGGATACAATGAGCAGTTCTTC. Translating gives CASSLLAGGYNEQFF.